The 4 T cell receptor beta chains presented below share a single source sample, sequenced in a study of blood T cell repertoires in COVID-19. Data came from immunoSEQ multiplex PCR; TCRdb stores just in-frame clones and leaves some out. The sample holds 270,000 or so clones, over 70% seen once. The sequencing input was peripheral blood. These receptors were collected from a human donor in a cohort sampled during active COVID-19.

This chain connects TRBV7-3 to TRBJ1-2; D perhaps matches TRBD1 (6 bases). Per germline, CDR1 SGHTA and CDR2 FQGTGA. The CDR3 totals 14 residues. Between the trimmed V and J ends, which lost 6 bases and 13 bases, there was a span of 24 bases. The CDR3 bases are TGTGCCAGCAGTCCTACGGGTAGCGGGGCACAGGGCACCTTC. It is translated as CASSPTGSGAQGTF.

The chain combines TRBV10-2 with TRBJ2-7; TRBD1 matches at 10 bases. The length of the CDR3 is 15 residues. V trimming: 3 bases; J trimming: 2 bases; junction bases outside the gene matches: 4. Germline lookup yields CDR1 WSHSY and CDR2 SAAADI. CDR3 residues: CASSDIGTGAYEQYF. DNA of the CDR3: TGCGCCAGCAGTGACATAGGGACAGGGGCCTACGAGCAGTACTTC.

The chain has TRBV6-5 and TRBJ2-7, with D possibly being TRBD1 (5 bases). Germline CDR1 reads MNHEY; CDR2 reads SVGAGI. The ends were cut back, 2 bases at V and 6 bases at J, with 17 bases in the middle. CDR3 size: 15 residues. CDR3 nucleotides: TGTGCCAGCAGTTACAGGGTAGCTGGAAGGGGCGAGCAGTACTTC. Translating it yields CASSYRVAGRGEQYF.

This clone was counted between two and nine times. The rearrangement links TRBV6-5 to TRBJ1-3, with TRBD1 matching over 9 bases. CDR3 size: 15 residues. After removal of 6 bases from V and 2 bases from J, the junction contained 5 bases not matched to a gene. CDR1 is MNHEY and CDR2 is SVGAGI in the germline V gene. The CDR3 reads CASRQQGAAGNTIYF. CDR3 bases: TGTGCCAGCAGACAACAGGGGGCGGCTGGAAACACCATATATTTT.